These 3 T cell receptor beta chains were sequenced from one sample in a study of shared clonotypes between healthy human individuals. Only in-frame clones appear in the TCRdb table, and some are missing; sequencing was by immunoSEQ multiplex PCR. Of 2 million to 2.5 million clones listed, under 97% are singletons. The specimen was naive CD4+ T cells sorted from blood. Documented subset: CD45RA+ positively selected. The source of these receptors is a man younger than 35 in good health.

This chain joins TRBV4-1 and TRBJ2-1; TRBD2 might be the D (5 bases). The V gene lost 1 base and the J gene lost 9 bases, with 16 bases spanning the gap. CDR3 length equals 15 residues. Germline CDR1 and CDR2: MGHRA and YSYEKL. In nucleotides, the CDR3 is TGCGCCAGCAGCCAAGGTCTCTTAGCGTTCGGTGAGCAGTTCTTC. This codes for CASSQGLLAFGEQFF.

The chain recombines TRBV29-1 with TRBJ2-5; the match to TRBD2 covers 7 bases. The CDR3 sequence is 12 residues long. From germline, CDR1 is SQVTM and CDR2 ANQGSEA. The CDR3 sequence: CSSSPGGETQYF. Written as DNA, the CDR3 is TGCAGTTCCAGCCCCGGGGGGGAGACCCAGTACTTC. The complete variable domain, with remaining parts taken from reference TRBV29-1 and TRBJ2-5, reads SAVISQKPSRDICQRGTSLTIQCQVDSQVTMMFWYRQQPGQSLTLIATANQGSEATYESGFVIDKFPISRPNLTFSTLTVSNMSPEDSSIYLCSSSPGGETQYFGPGTRLLVL.

In the case of this clone: Other nucleotide sequences from this sample produce the same CDR3. The rearrangement joins TRBV10-3 to TRBJ1-3; D gene ambiguous. Germline V lookup: CDR1 ENHRY, CDR2 SYGVKD. This CDR3 contains 12 residues. V lost 3 bases and J 4 bases, leaving 4 bases between the germline ends. The chain's CDR3 is CAISEGGNTIYF. In DNA form, the CDR3 reads TGTGCCATCAGTGAAGGGGGAAACACCATATATTTT.